The source of this TCR beta chain is a study of brain T cells in children with intractable seizures. Notes on the study in general: Patients' HCMV serostatus was unknown; virus specificity rests on CDR3 similarity alone.

Clones were sequenced by immunoSEQ multiplex PCR, and TCRdb holds only the in-frame ones, with some missing. Seen here are around 80,000 clones, 91% observed once, and the top ten hold roughly 24%. V shed 5 bases, J shed 3 bases, and the junction held 2 bases outside the gene matches. Germline assignment: CDR1 PRHDT and CDR2 FYEKMQ (reference sequence). The CDR3 extends over 13 amino acids. Worth noting for this clone: Its specificity is not known.

The gene calls are TRBV13 and TRBJ2-3, with 7 bases identical to TRBD2. This TCR came from a girl aged 2-9 years with Rasmussen encephalitis and intractable seizures. The source was peripheral blood, collected at surgery. DNA of the CDR3: TGTGCCAGCAGCCCCGGGGGGACAGATACGCAGTATTTT. It encodes CASSPGGTDTQYF. Drawing the rest from reference TRBV13 and TRBJ2-3, the complete variable domain is AAGVIQSPRHLIKEKRETATLKCYPIPRHDTVYWYQQGPGQDPQFLISFYEKMQSDKGSIPDRFSAQQFSDYHSELNMSSLELGDSALYFCASSPGGTDTQYFGPGTRLTVL.